This T cell receptor (beta chain) was captured in a study of identifying expanded T cells in peripheral blood. Overall study findings and caveats: Technical replicates showed roughly 1.2 changed clones; roughly two weeks roughly 16; four weeks 19.

Trimming left V 3 bases short and J 6 bases short, with 15 bases between. Looked up from germline, CDR1 is MNHEY and CDR2 is SMNVEV (reference sequence). This CDR3 has 14 residues. For this clone: The antigen is unknown.

Collection occurred without any documented infections or immune events in donors. TCRdb keeps only in-frame clones here, not all; method: immunoSEQ multiplex PCR. The profile shows 80,000 to 90,000 clones, 70% to 90% of them singletons. The source material was blood. The chain links TRBV27 to TRBJ2-7; weak D call: TRBD1 (6 bases). This sequence was found in a person aged 18-69 years in good health. The CDR3 DNA follows: TGTGCCAGCAGTTTGGGCCGACAGGTCTCCGAGCAGTACTTC. Translated, it gives CASSLGRQVSEQYF.